The next 7 T cell receptor beta chains were all read from a single sample in a study of CD8 T cells in Susac syndrome. An amount of RNA that ranged from roughly 0.5 to 1 ug was reverse transcribed with random hexamers. TCRdb reprocessed the immunoSEQ multiplex PCR reads via MiXCR and lists one record per CDR3 protein. The sample shows 180,000 or so distinct CDR3 sequences, approximately 95% of them seen only once. The sample comprised CD4+ T cells from PBMCs. The receptors were sampled from a human donor in good health.

The V call is TRBV30, the J call TRBJ1-2, with 8 bases fitting TRBD1. CDR1 and CDR2 (germline): GTSNPN, SVGIG (reference sequence). This CDR3 is built from 14 residues. With V trimmed by 2 bases and J by 7 bases, 9 bases remained unmatched. The CDR3: CAWSRDRSRVGYTF. CDR3 nucleotides: TGTGCCTGGAGTCGGGACAGGAGCAGGGTTGGCTACACCTTC.

Points on this clonotype: Compared with germline, one end of the junction differs, possibly owing to a read error. The chain joins TRBV20-1 to TRBJ2-5, with D unclear. This CDR3 has 13 residues. Germline V lookup: CDR1 DFQATT, CDR2 SNEGSKA (reference sequence). The CDR3 DNA follows: TGCAGTGCGGACCTCAATATTGAAGAGTCCCAGTACTTC. It yields the protein CSADLNIEESQYF.

This sequence joins TRBV3-1 and TRBJ1-2; 7 nucleotides agree with TRBD1. Germline values: CDR1 LGHDT, CDR2 YNNKEL (reference sequence). This CDR3 has 12 amino acids. After removal of 4 bases from V and 6 bases from J, the junction contained 2 bases not matched to a gene. The CDR3 sequence is CASSPTGHGYTF. In nucleotides, the CDR3 is TGTGCCAGCAGCCCGACAGGGCATGGCTACACCTTC. The full variable domain, with the rest looked up from reference TRBV3-1 and TRBJ1-2, is DTAVSQTPKYLVTQMGNDKSIKCEQNLGHDTMYWYKQDSKKFLKIMFSYNNKELIINETVPNRFSPKSPDKAHLNLHINSLELGDSAVYFCASSPTGHGYTFGSGTRLTVV.

The chain carries TRBV30 and TRBJ1-1, with D possibly TRBD1 on 5 matching bases. CDR3 size: 14 residues. Trimming removed 4 bases from V and 1 base from J, with 13 bases in between. Germline-derived CDR1 and CDR2 are GTSNPN and SVGIG (reference sequence). CDR3 amino acids: CAWKLGEGNTEAFF. CDR3 DNA sequence: TGTGCCTGGAAGTTGGGGGAAGGGAACACTGAAGCTTTCTTT.

This clonotype was counted only a few times. This rearrangement joins TRBV24-1 to TRBJ2-7, with 7 bases aligning to TRBD2. The J segment lost 0 bases and the V segment lost 9 bases, leaving 1 base of the junction unmatched. The CDR3 has 12 residues. Germline V CDR1 and CDR2: KGHDR, SFDVKD. Here the CDR3 reads CATGGSSYEQYF. CDR3 DNA: TGTGCCACCGGCGGGAGCTCCTACGAGCAGTACTTC.

The chain combines TRBV24-1 with TRBJ2-5; the D gene is possibly TRBD1 (6 bases). Germline CDR1 and CDR2: KGHDR and SFDVKD. This CDR3 spans 14 amino acids. Between the trimmed V and J ends, which lost 7 bases and 2 bases, there was a span of 13 bases. CDR3 in DNA: TGTGCCACCAGCCGGGACAACGGGCAAGAGACCCAGTACTTC. Its translation: CATSRDNGQETQYF.

The chain links TRBV29-1 to TRBJ2-7; D unclear. There are 12 residues in the CDR3. The V and J ends lost 4 bases and 2 bases respectively, with 9 bases between them. In germline, CDR1 is SQVTM, CDR2 ANQGSEA. The CDR3 region is CSVAPTPYEQYF. The CDR3 DNA sequence: TGCAGCGTTGCGCCTACCCCCTACGAGCAGTACTTC.